The sequence of this TCR beta chain was determined in a study of CD8 T cells in ankylosing spondylitis (dated by TCRdb to about 2017). As for the study more broadly: To find TCR variants linked to disease, the study profiled T cell receptor beta repertoires in ankylosing spondylitis patients and healthy donors. The full study cohort comprised some 27 ankylosing spondylitis patients and 85 to 120 healthy donors. Samples of peripheral blood were taken, and for ankylosing spondylitis patients, synovial fluid was collected as well.

This clonotype was seen many times. Its antigen remains undetermined. Per-base quality was not reported, and no clone a single base away is much larger than it. Overall results and qualifications from the work: Significant enrichment of the disease-linked clones was reported in matched synovial fluid samples from ankylosing spondylitis patients. Some motif variants were previously reported in synovial fluid and blood of reactive arthritis patients, suggesting common disease-initiation mechanisms. A CD8+ phenotype was shown by the disease-linked clones, which were found at relatively low frequencies in peripheral blood. Blood from ankylosing spondylitis patients appeared to be characterized by a TCR beta motif made up of under ten highly homologous amino acid variants.

The listed sequencing device is Illumina HiSeq 2500. Quantitative 5'-RACE with molecular barcodes was the method used to prepare the TCR beta libraries. In the paper's pipeline: Disease-linked TCR variants were identified with a new computational method built on a probabilistic model of VDJ rearrangement. The public reads were quality trimmed at Q25 with fastp and then assembled into clones with MiXCR by TCRdb, keeping productive beta chains. Entries are consolidated by CDR3 protein sequence, retaining the most common genes and DNA. TCRdb assigned the V and J calls; the authors' analysis was not used. The sample table holds about 510,000 distinct CDR3 sequences, of which about 5% were seen once. The ten largest make up around 3.5% of the sample. V loses 0 bases of germline sequence and J loses 4 bases, and the interval between the two ends is 7 bases. According to the germline V gene (reference sequence), CDR1 reads DFQATT and CDR2 reads SNEGSKA. CDR3 length: 13 amino acids, cysteine to phenylalanine. The read is trimmed to its CDR3 DNA, 39 bases read in frame from base 1.

This receptor chain uses TRBV20-1 and TRBJ1-5; the D gene identity is not certain. The sample comprised blood, either unsorted or a sorted T cell fraction (not recorded which). The sequence was obtained from a male donor with ankylosing spondylitis. The nucleotides are TGCAGTGCTAGAGAGGTAGGGAATCAGCCCCAGCATTTT. This translates into CSAREVGNQPQHF.